The rows below give T cell receptor beta chains drawn from one sample of a study of PD-L1 blockade in urothelial cancer. Repertoires were generated with immunoSEQ multiplex PCR, while TCRdb's copy carries only in-frame clones and drops some. The repertoire includes about 45,000 clones, almost 85% of them detected once, and approximately 13% sits in the top ten. The sequenced sample was PBMCs, obtained around atezolizumab (anti-PD-L1) treatment. Receptors originate from a man between 60 and 75 years old with urothelial cancer. Both conserved end residues are part of each CDR3. The D gene is left open where the match is weak. Size tells how often a clone was seen (once, few, many) or the class of an expanded clone, and some rows leave it out.

>NA|TRBV7-2|TRBJ2-3|TRBD1|15
TGTGCCAGCAGCTACGGGACAGGCCGCACAGATACGCAGTATTTT
CASSYGTGRTDTQYF
>once|TRBV19|TRBJ2-2|TRBD2|13
TGTGCCAGTAGTCAGCGGGGGACCGGGGAGCTGTTTTTT
CASSQRGTGELFF
>NA|TRBV5-5|TRBJ1-5|NA|15
TGTGCCAGCAGCTTGGGGCGGTTTAGCAATCAGCCCCAGCATTTT
CASSLGRFSNQPQHF
>NA|TRBV30|TRBJ2-5|TRBD2|13
TGTGCCTGGAGTATAACTAGCGGGAGTGGCGTGTACTTC
CAWSITSGSGVYF
>NA|TRBV19|TRBJ1-5|NA|16
TGTGCCAGTAGGAACCTCCCGGCAGGGTTATCGCAGCCCCAGCATTTT
CASRNLPAGLSQPQHF
>NA|TRBV5-6|TRBJ2-2|TRBD1|18
TGTGCCAGCAGCTTAAGGACAGGGAAAAGTTTTGGAGCCGGGGAGCTGTTTTTT
CASSLRTGKSFGAGELFF
>NA|TRBV7-2|TRBJ2-7|TRBD1|14
TGTGCCAGCAGCCCATACAGGGGTCCCTACGAGCAGTACTTC
CASSPYRGPYEQYF
>NA|TRBV28|TRBJ1-5|TRBD1|17
TGTGCCAGCAGTAAAAAGACGGGACAGGGCTACAATCAGCCCCAGCATTTT
CASSKKTGQGYNQPQHF
>NA|TRBV28|TRBJ2-5|NA|16
TGTGCCAGCAGCCTTACGAATAAGGGGGGGAGGAAGACCCAGTACTTC
CASSLTNKGGRKTQYF
>NA|TRBV7-2|TRBJ2-5|TRBD1|16
TGTGCCAGCAGCTTAGGGATGGGACAGTACCAAGAGACCCAGTACTTC
CASSLGMGQYQETQYF
>NA|TRBV7-2|TRBJ2-2|NA|18
TGTGCCAGCAGCTCCCCGGGGTGGGGCAGGGGAAGGGTCGGGGAGCTGTTTTTT
CASSSPGWGRGRVGELFF
>NA|TRBV19|TRBJ1-2|NA|14
TGTGCCAGTAGTATAGCGGCGGGGTCCTATGGCTACACCTTC
CASSIAAGSYGYTF
>NA|TRBV9|TRBJ1-6|TRBD1|14
TGTGCCAGCAGAGCCGGGACAGGGTCCTCACCCCTCCACTTT
CASRAGTGSSPLHF